The 18 T cell receptor beta chains below come from one sample, sequenced in a study of T cells in Graves' hyperthyroidism and ophthalmopathy (dated by TCRdb to about 2019). Library preparation was by multiplex PCR. The instrument was an Illumina HiSeq 2000. TCR beta CDR3 regions were amplified from RNA transcripts. The TCR CDR3 was subjected to a first round of RT-PCR using the HTBI primer set and the Qiagen OneStep RT-PCR kit. TCRdb reworked the public reads: Q25 trimming with fastp, MiXCR clone assembly, productive beta chains retained. Merged by CDR3 protein, the rows form single entries marked with the most common genes and DNA. Within this sample are under 350,000 distinct CDR3 sequences, with 15% to 20% of them counted one time only. The top ten constitute less than 65% of the sample. The sample was blood. These receptors originate from a woman aged 45-59 years with Graves' hyperthyroidism.

This clonotype was counted ten times or more. This chain connects TRBV3-1 to TRBJ1-6; D is unclear. Germline values: CDR1 LGHDT, CDR2 YNNKEL (reference sequence). This CDR3 is 15 amino acids long. Trimming removed 1 base from V and 8 bases from J, with 12 bases in between. In DNA, the CDR3 is TGTGCCAGCAGCCAAGGGTTAGGGAGGGATTCACCCCTCCACTTT. It specifies CASSQGLGRDSPLHF. Complete variable domain (other parts from reference TRBV3-1 and TRBJ1-6): DTAVSQTPKYLVTQMGNDKSIKCEQNLGHDTMYWYKQDSKKFLKIMFSYNNKELIINETVPNRFSPKSPDKAHLNLHINSLELGDSAVYFCASSQGLGRDSPLHFGNGTRLTVT.

The chain combines TRBV27 with TRBJ2-5; 8 bases are a match to TRBD2. The CDR3 is 13 amino acids. Germline loops: CDR1 MNHEY, CDR2 SMNVEV (reference sequence). V lost 6 bases to trimming and J lost 11 bases; unmatched junction nucleotides: 11. CDR3 in amino acids: CASRNGRGGGQYF. The CDR3 DNA reads TGTGCCAGCAGAAACGGGAGGGGGGGCGGACAGTACTTC.

This clonotype showed up many times. The chain's CDR3 is CASFHTGMADTQYF. DNA of the CDR3: TGTGCCAGCTTCCACACAGGGATGGCAGATACGCAGTATTTT. The rearrangement links TRBV12-3 or TRBV12-4 to TRBJ2-3, with D possibly matching TRBD1 (6 bases). Trimming removed 8 bases from V and 4 bases from J, with 16 bases in between. This CDR3 is 14 amino acids long.

This clonotype has just one count. The V and J genes are TRBV7-9 and TRBJ2-5; no clear D gene. Germline-derived CDR1 and CDR2 are SEHNR and FQNEAQ (reference sequence). This CDR3 has 12 residues. V shed 7 bases and J shed 5 bases, with 11 bases lying between them. CDR3 nucleotide sequence: TGTGCCAGCACCCTAATCCCTGAGACCCAGTACTTC. It yields the protein CASTLIPETQYF.

The chain combines TRBV20-1 with TRBJ1-4, with D possibly matching TRBD1 (5 bases). The V gene's germline CDR1 is DFQATT and CDR2 SNEGSKA (reference sequence). V was trimmed by 5 bases and J by 8 bases, leaving 18 bases between them. The CDR3 is made up of 14 amino acids. As DNA, the CDR3 is TGCAGTGCTCTCCCCCTCGGGGGAGGGGAAAAACTGTTTTTT. Translation gives CSALPLGGGEKLFF.

This clonotype has more than one count but fewer than ten. The chain recombines TRBV6-5 with TRBJ1-1; the match to TRBD1 covers 9 bases. Per germline, CDR1 MNHEY and CDR2 SVGAGI. The CDR3 sequence is 18 residues long. Trimming removed 2 bases from V and 0 bases from J; junction bases left unmatched: 10. For the CDR3, the DNA is TGTGCCAGCAGTTACGGGACAACCGGACAGGGGTTGAACACTGAAGCTTTCTTT. This codes for CASSYGTTGQGLNTEAFF.

The chain recombines TRBV4-1 with TRBJ2-7; D gene unclear. The closer fit of TRBJ2-1 to the DNA end suggests the J call may be wrong. This CDR3 has 15 residues. The germline CDR1 and CDR2 sequences are MGHRA and YSYEKL. The CDR3 reads CASSLVLGQLNEQFF. The CDR3 coding sequence is TGCGCCAGCAGCCTTGTCCTGGGTCAGCTCAATGAGCAGTTCTTC.

The V call is TRBV6-2 or TRBV6-3, the J call TRBJ2-1; the D call may be TRBD1 or TRBD2 (6 bases each). The CDR3 consists of 14 residues. Trimming took off 6 bases at V and 1 base at J, with 10 bases between the two ends. CDR1 and CDR2 from the germline V gene are MNHEY and SVGEGT. The chain's CDR3 is CASRIGGSYNEQFF. The CDR3 region has the DNA TGTGCCAGCAGGATAGGGGGGTCCTACAATGAGCAGTTCTTC.

This clonotype was observed at least ten times. The J gene is TRBJ2-3, the V gene TRBV19; D possibly corresponds to TRBD1 (6 bases). Per the germline V gene, CDR1 is LNHDA and CDR2 is SQIVND (reference sequence). The CDR3 extends over 15 amino acids. The germline V and J ends were trimmed by 8 bases and 2 bases, with 17 bases remaining between them. CDR3 nucleotide sequence: TGTGCCAGTTCTTCTTTCAGGGGACCCACAGATACGCAGTATTTT. Protein product: CASSSFRGPTDTQYF.

In this sample, this clonotype turned up a few times. This sequence joins TRBV5-1 and TRBJ2-1; 8 positions agree with TRBD1. The CDR3 runs 20 residues. CDR1 and CDR2 (germline): SGHRS, YFSETQ. The junction had 18 bases not matched to a gene; V was cut back by 0 bases and J by 4 bases. CDR3 nucleotides: TGCGCCAGCAGCTTGGGGGCGACAGGGGCGTCGGCGGTTCCTTACAATGAGCAGTTCTTC. As protein: CASSLGATGASAVPYNEQFF.

This clonotype was picked up one time. The chain joins TRBV11-3 to TRBJ1-1; D ambiguous. The CDR3 covers 17 residues. V dropped 0 bases and J dropped 6 bases, with 20 bases sitting between them. Germline CDR1 SGHNT, CDR2 YENEEA. This CDR3 is CASSLDPLRGLTAEAFF. The CDR3 DNA follows: TGTGCCAGCAGCTTAGACCCTCTGCGTGGGTTAACGGCTGAAGCTTTCTTT.

This clonotype showed up many times. The chain links TRBV2 to TRBJ1-2; D uncertain. The CDR3 loop spans 12 amino acids. V dropped 7 bases and J dropped 4 bases, with 10 bases sitting between them. Germline V gene data show CDR1 as SNHLY and CDR2 as FYNNEI. CDR3 DNA sequence: TGTGCCAGCACACCCACCGCCTATGGCTACACCTTC. Protein sequence: CASTPTAYGYTF.

The table lists this clonotype with many counts. The V and J genes are TRBV2 and TRBJ2-3; no reliable D call. V shed 4 bases and J shed 4 bases, with 6 bases lying between them. The CDR3 runs 12 residues. Germline loops: CDR1 SNHLY, CDR2 FYNNEI. The CDR3 is CASSVWADTQYF. The CDR3 nucleotides are TGTGCCAGCAGTGTCTGGGCAGATACGCAGTATTTT.

This clonotype showed up many times. The V and J genes are TRBV24-1 and TRBJ1-5, with D uncertain. Trimming pared 4 bases from V and 4 bases from J, leaving 4 bases between. CDR1 is KGHDR, CDR2 SFDVKD, per germline. The CDR3 contains 12 residues. In nucleotides, the CDR3 is TGTGCCACCAGTGAGGGAAATCAGCCCCAGCATTTT. Translated: CATSEGNQPQHF.

This clonotype has ten or more counts. The gene calls are TRBV28 and TRBJ2-7; 8 positions agree with TRBD1. CDR1 MDHEN and CDR2 SYDVKM come from the germline V gene. With 5 bases clipped from V and 5 bases from J, the junction kept 8 bases outside the gene matches. The CDR3 contains 14 residues. In nucleotides, the CDR3 is TGTGCCAGCAGTCATTACAGGGGGAGCAACGAGCAGTACTTC. The encoded protein is CASSHYRGSNEQYF.

This clonotype came up a few times. The V and J genes are TRBV20-1 and TRBJ1-1; 7 bases fit TRBD1. V dropped 3 bases and J dropped 5; count of bases not matched to a gene: 9. The germline gives CDR1 DFQATT, CDR2 SNEGSKA (reference sequence). The CDR3 contains 14 residues. CDR3 bases: TGCAGTGCTAGGCCAGGGGGAAGAGAGACTGAAGCTTTCTTT. Residues: CSARPGGRETEAFF.

In this sample, this clonotype turned up many times. This sequence joins TRBV7-9 and TRBJ2-5; 8 bases are a match to TRBD1. The V and J ends lost 5 bases and 4 bases, in that order; junction bases with no gene match: 6. This CDR3 contains 14 residues. CDR1 and CDR2 from the germline V gene are SEHNR and FQNEAQ (reference sequence). CDR3 nucleotide sequence: TGTGCCAGCAGCGACAATGGACAGGGAGAGACCCAGTACTTC. This translates into CASSDNGQGETQYF.

The rearrangement links TRBV20-1 to TRBJ1-1; D is uncertain. The ends were cut back, 2 bases at V and 0 bases at J, with 10 bases in the middle. Germline assignment: CDR1 DFQATT and CDR2 SNEGSKA (reference sequence). This CDR3 is built from 14 residues. CDR3 DNA sequence: TGCAGTGCTAGAATAGGAGGCATGAACACTGAAGCTTTCTTT. It encodes CSARIGGMNTEAFF.